This passage covers 27 T cell receptor beta chains from one sample sequenced in a study of shared clonotypes between healthy human individuals. The method was immunoSEQ multiplex PCR; TCRdb's version includes in-frame clones alone and lacks a portion of them. Of about 470,000 clones in the sample, about four fifths were seen once. Specimen: PBMCs. These receptors came from a middle-aged woman in good health. Some clones in this sample may be carry-over from other donors' samples.

The table lists this clone with a few counts. V gene TRBV19 combines with J gene TRBJ1-6; tentative D call: TRBD1 (6 bases). Germline CDR1 is LNHDA and CDR2 is SQIVND (reference sequence). This CDR3 has 17 amino acids. V lost 3 bases, J lost 9 bases, and 21 bases lay in between. CDR3 loop: CASSIRWDTTEASPLHF. The CDR3 DNA is TGTGCCAGTAGTATTCGCTGGGACACCACAGAGGCTTCACCCCTCCACTTT.

V is TRBV7-9 and J is TRBJ2-5, with TRBD2 matching over 13 bases. The end of the DNA aligns better with TRBJ2-7, so the J call may be wrong. The germline CDR1 and CDR2 sequences are SEHNR and FQNEAQ (reference sequence). CDR3 length: 15 amino acids. CDR3 amino acids: CASSTRTSGRNEQYF. The CDR3 coding sequence is TGTGCCAGCAGCACCCGGACTAGCGGGAGAAACGAGCAGTACTTC.

The V and J genes are TRBV28 and TRBJ2-3, with TRBD1 matching over 11 bases. CDR3 size: 17 residues. Germline CDR1 MDHEN, CDR2 SYDVKM. Unmatched junction bases numbered 11, after V lost 6 bases and J lost 3 bases. Here the CDR3 reads CASRGYRTGGGTDTQYF. The CDR3 DNA is TGTGCCAGCAGGGGGTATCGGACAGGGGGCGGGACAGATACGCAGTATTTT.

The rearrangement links TRBV5-4 to TRBJ2-7; 9 positions agree with TRBD2. Unmatched junction bases numbered 12, after V lost 4 bases and J lost 7 bases. Germline V gene data show CDR1 as SGHNT and CDR2 as YYREEE (reference sequence). CDR3 length: 15 amino acids. This chain's CDR3 is CASSRAGTSPGEQYF. The CDR3 region has the DNA TGTGCCAGCAGCAGAGCCGGGACTAGCCCGGGGGAGCAGTACTTC.

This clone occurred many times. This rearrangement joins TRBV5-1 to TRBJ1-5, with D perhaps TRBD1 (5 bases). V lost 5 bases and J lost 6, with 18 bases in between. The length of the CDR3 is 15 residues. Germline V gene data show CDR1 as SGHRS and CDR2 as YFSETQ. The DNA of the CDR3 is TGCGCCAGCAGAACCTCTACGGGGGAGGGTCAGCCCCAGCATTTT. Translating gives CASRTSTGEGQPQHF.

About this clone: Mismatch with germline at one junction end may stem from a read error. The rearrangement links TRBV6-4 to TRBJ2-1; no definite D call. Germline V lookup: CDR1 MRHNA, CDR2 SNTAGT. The CDR3 length is 13 residues. CDR3 region: CASSDDSHNEQFF. In DNA form, the CDR3 reads TGTGCCAGCAGTGACGACTCCCACAATGAGCAGTTCTTC.

Worth noting for this clone: The sample holds other DNA sequences that translate to the same CDR3. DNA for the CDR3: TGTGCCAGCTCACCTAGCGCGAACACTGAAGCTTTCTTT. Amino acids: CASSPSANTEAFF. This chain links TRBV18 with TRBJ1-1; D gene unclear. Per germline, CDR1 KGHSH and CDR2 LQKENI. Trimming left V 3 bases short and J 1 base short, with 6 bases between. There are 13 residues in the CDR3.

This clone showed up many times. The J gene is TRBJ2-7, the V gene TRBV5-4; possibly TRBD2 for D (6 bases). The V gene's germline CDR1 is SGHNT and CDR2 YYREEE (reference sequence). The V end was cut by 0 bases, the J end by 2 bases, with 12 bases between. The CDR3 has 15 amino acids. The CDR3 region has the DNA TGTGCCAGCAGCTTGGCTTCGGGAGAGGCCTACGAGCAGTACTTC. Protein: CASSLASGEAYEQYF.

This chain uses TRBV2 with TRBJ2-1; TRBD2 agrees at 7 bases. V shed 5 bases and J 6 bases; nucleotides not matched to a gene: 4. Germline V gene sequence: CDR1 SNHLY, CDR2 FYNNEI. The CDR3 has 13 residues. The CDR3 reads CASSQRGINEQFF. Here the CDR3 DNA reads TGTGCCAGCAGTCAGCGGGGAATCAATGAGCAGTTCTTC. Filled out from reference TRBV2 and TRBJ2-1, the complete variable domain reads EPEVTQTPSHQVTQMGQEVILRCVPISNHLYFYWYRQILGQKVEFLVSFYNNEISEKSEIFDDQFSVERPDGSNFTLKIRSTKLEDSAMYFCASSQRGINEQFFGPGTRLTVL.

This clone was picked up one time. The chain uses TRBV7-9 and TRBJ2-5; D is possibly TRBD1 (5 bases). CDR1 and CDR2 from the germline V gene are SEHNR and FQNEAQ (reference sequence). Trimming took off 2 bases at V and 0 bases at J, with 7 bases between the two ends. The CDR3 is 14 amino acids. CDR3 coding DNA: TGTGCCAGCAGCTTACCGACAGACCAAGAGACCCAGTACTTC. It translates to CASSLPTDQETQYF. Complete variable domain (other parts from reference TRBV7-9 and TRBJ2-5): DTGVSQNPRHKITKRGQNVTFRCDPISEHNRLYWYRQTLGQGPEFLTYFQNEAQLEKSRLLSDRFSAERPKGSFSTLEIQRTEQGDSAMYLCASSLPTDQETQYFGPGTRLLVL.

V gene TRBV28 combines with J gene TRBJ1-1, with D maybe TRBD1 (5 bases). The germline V gene has CDR1 MDHEN and CDR2 SYDVKM. V shed 3 bases and J shed 6 bases, with 11 bases lying between them. The CDR3 runs 13 residues. The CDR3 nucleotides are TGTGCCAGCAGTTTTCGGCAGGGCGCTGAAGCTTTCTTT. Protein product: CASSFRQGAEAFF.

The chain joins TRBV6-1 to TRBJ1-1; 7 bases are a match to TRBD1. CDR1 and CDR2 from the germline V gene are MNHNS and SASEGT. V lost 5 bases to trimming and J lost 4 bases; unmatched junction nucleotides: 4. This CDR3 is 13 amino acids long. This CDR3 is CASSRTGVTEAFF. CDR3 in DNA: TGTGCCAGCAGTCGTACAGGGGTCACTGAAGCTTTCTTT.

In this sample, this clone turned up a few times. The J gene is TRBJ2-5, the V gene TRBV2, with 7 nucleotides matching TRBD2. The J segment lost 1 base and the V segment lost 11 bases, leaving 7 bases of the junction unmatched. This CDR3 spans 13 amino acids. Germline V gene data show CDR1 as SNHLY and CDR2 as FYNNEI. The CDR3: CALGLAAQETQYF. CDR3 coding DNA: TGTGCCCTTGGGCTAGCGGCCCAAGAGACCCAGTACTTC.

The rearrangement links TRBV18 to TRBJ2-5, with D hard to call. The DNA end favors TRBJ2-7, so the J call may be wrong. This CDR3 is 15 amino acids long. The germline V gene has CDR1 KGHSH and CDR2 LQKENI. CDR3 DNA sequence: TGTGCCAGCTCACGCGAGGACGGCAGCTCCTACGAGCAGTACTTC. It is translated as CASSREDGSSYEQYF.

The chain is built from TRBV7-2 and TRBJ2-1; 9 bases fit TRBD2. The CDR3 spans 16 residues. V lost 4 bases, J lost 0 bases, and 4 bases stayed unmatched. CDR1 SGHTA and CDR2 FQGNSA come from the germline V gene. CDR3 in DNA: TGTGCCAGCAGCTGGAGCGGGAGGAGCTCCTACAATGAGCAGTTCTTC. This encodes CASSWSGRSSYNEQFF.

The chain combines TRBV5-1 with TRBJ2-7; 8 nucleotides match TRBD2. V was pared by 4 bases and J by 2 bases, with 5 bases of the junction left unmatched. The CDR3 length is 14 residues. Germline V gives CDR1 SGHRS, CDR2 YFSETQ. The CDR3 spells CASSPTGGAYEQYF. CDR3 coding DNA: TGCGCCAGCAGCCCCACGGGAGGGGCCTACGAGCAGTACTTC.

V and J are TRBV5-4 and TRBJ2-3, with D maybe TRBD2 (5 bases). This CDR3 comprises 15 residues. The germline V gene has CDR1 SGHNT and CDR2 YYREEE (reference sequence). Trimming shortened V by 0 bases and J by 3 bases, and 11 bases separated the two germline ends. CDR3 in DNA: TGTGCCAGCAGCTTGGGGCTAGTAGCGACAGATACGCAGTATTTT. Translation: CASSLGLVATDTQYF.

The chain carries TRBV14 and TRBJ1-2; possibly TRBD1 for D (5 bases). Germline-derived CDR1 and CDR2 are SGHDN and FVKESK. The V end was cut by 4 bases, the J end by 3 bases, with 15 bases between. The CDR3 has 15 amino acids. In nucleotides, the CDR3 is TGTGCCAGCAGCCTTGGGGCCGGGAGTCACTATGGCTACACCTTC. Protein: CASSLGAGSHYGYTF.

This clone has a handful of counts. The chain is built from TRBV5-4 and TRBJ2-5; 9 bases are shared with TRBD2. The CDR3 has 14 residues. Per the germline V gene, CDR1 is SGHNT and CDR2 is YYREEE (reference sequence). The junction had 7 bases not matched to a gene; V was cut back by 1 base and J by 9 bases. CDR3: CASSLFSGRAAQYF. CDR3 DNA sequence: TGTGCCAGCAGCTTGTTTAGCGGGAGAGCAGCCCAGTACTTC.

The rearrangement links TRBV28 to TRBJ1-1; D is unresolved. CDR3 length: 11 amino acids. In germline, CDR1 is MDHEN, CDR2 SYDVKM. V dropped 7 bases and J dropped 5 bases, with 8 bases sitting between them. The CDR3 spells CASISVTEAFF. As DNA, the CDR3 is TGTGCCAGCATATCGGTGACTGAAGCTTTCTTT.

The CDR3 DNA sequence: TGCGCCAGCAGTCCTGGGAGAAATCAGCCCCAGCATTTT. Amino acid sequence: CASSPGRNQPQHF. V gene TRBV10-2 combines with J gene TRBJ1-5; D is ambiguous. The length of the CDR3 is 13 residues. Germline V CDR1 and CDR2: WSHSY, SAAADI. V was trimmed by 5 bases and J by 4 bases, leaving 9 bases between them.

As concerns this clone: A much larger clonotype is one base distant, so this may be a read error. At the DNA level, this CDR3 is encoded by other sequences in the same sample as well. The chain recombines TRBV30 with TRBJ1-3, with unresolved D. Trimming left V 4 bases short and J 2 bases short, with 6 bases between. The germline gives CDR1 GTSNPN, CDR2 SVGIG (reference sequence). This CDR3 has 12 residues. CDR3 bases: TGTGCCTGGAACAGAGCTGGAAACACCATATATTTT. It yields the protein CAWNRAGNTIYF.

This chain uses TRBV18 with TRBJ2-2; TRBD1 agrees at 9 bases. The V gene's germline CDR1 is KGHSH and CDR2 LQKENI. With 3 bases clipped from V and 1 base from J, the junction kept 6 bases outside the gene matches. The CDR3 covers 17 residues. CDR3 residues: CASSPGTGQGNTGELFF. The CDR3 nucleotides are TGTGCCAGCTCACCGGGAACGGGACAGGGGAACACCGGGGAGCTGTTTTTT.

This chain joins TRBV7-3 and TRBJ2-7; no reliable D call. CDR3 length: 14 residues. Trimming left V 6 bases short and J 2 bases short, with 14 bases between. Germline CDR1 is SGHTA and CDR2 is FQGTGA. The CDR3 nucleotides read TGTGCCAGCAGACCGACACCGCTCACCTACGAGCAGTACTTC. Translating it yields CASRPTPLTYEQYF.

This chain connects TRBV4-3 to TRBJ2-1, with D possibly matching TRBD2 (6 bases). The CDR3 sequence is 15 residues long. CDR1 is LGHNA and CDR2 is YSLEER in the germline V gene. V gave up 4 bases and J gave up 10 bases, with 20 bases separating them. In DNA form, the CDR3 reads TGCGCCAGCAGCCCGGACTACTCTCTACAATTGGAGCAGTTCTTC. This codes for CASSPDYSLQLEQFF.

This clone showed up just a few times. The J gene is TRBJ2-1, the V gene TRBV29-1; the D call may be TRBD1 or TRBD2 (6 bases each). Germline V gives CDR1 SQVTM, CDR2 ANQGSEA. The CDR3 runs to 14 residues. V lost 4 bases and J 7 bases, leaving 17 bases between the germline ends. CDR3 in amino acids: CSVASGAVLNEQFF. The CDR3 nucleotides read TGCAGCGTTGCCTCGGGGGCGGTATTGAATGAGCAGTTCTTC.

This clone was seen repeatedly, ten times or more. The J gene is TRBJ2-2, the V gene TRBV4-2; 10 bases map to TRBD2. Germline V gene data show CDR1 as LGHNA and CDR2 as YNFKEQ. Losses at the gene ends were 0 bases for V and 6 bases for J; bases not matched to a gene: 7. The CDR3 sequence is 17 residues long. CDR3 protein: CASSQEGPAGGPGELFF. The CDR3 nucleotides are TGTGCCAGCAGCCAAGAAGGACCAGCGGGAGGGCCCGGGGAGCTGTTTTTT.